These T cell receptor beta chains were read from a single sample in a study of blood T cell repertoires in COVID-19. The repertoire was sequenced with immunoSEQ multiplex PCR; TCRdb's copy has only in-frame clones and lacks some. The repertoire holds roughly 250,000 clones, with 65% to 85% as singletons. The specimen was peripheral blood. These receptors were taken from a woman aged 40 to 50 with active or convalescent COVID-19. Each CDR3 is given without its conserved first and last residue. The order of the fields is CDR3 protein, J gene, V gene, clone size. Part of the rows lack a size; the others show once, few, many or a class for expanded clones.

ASSYRTGTGNRYT	TRBJ1-2	TRBV6-5	.
ASSLAGGYTEAF	TRBJ1-1	TRBV5-1	many
ASSFQGQYYGYT	TRBJ1-2	TRBV13	.
ASSVAVAGGLNTQY	TRBJ2-3	TRBV9	.
ASSFSGSGYT	TRBJ1-2	TRBV7-2	few
ASSSRWRQGRPPLH	TRBJ1-6	TRBV5-6	.
ASSEWGTGPDTQY	TRBJ2-3	TRBV2	.
ASSPGGDTEAF	TRBJ1-1	TRBV14	.
ASSLNLPGAGNTIY	TRBJ1-3	TRBV18	few
ATSRDPSALPY	TRBJ2-7	TRBV15	.
ASSSLAGGEKLF	TRBJ1-4	TRBV5-5	.
ASSLNRDRAETQY	TRBJ2-5	TRBV11-2	.
ASSPQAGNTEAF	TRBJ1-1	TRBV3-1/TRBV3-2	.
ASSYLVFNEQF	TRBJ2-1	TRBV6-2/TRBV6-3	once
SVERGYEQF	TRBJ2-1	TRBV29-1	few
ASALGGYNYGYT	TRBJ1-2	TRBV7-2	.
ASNSGQGNQPQH	TRBJ1-5	TRBV9	.
ASSFRGLGNQPQH	TRBJ1-5	TRBV7-9	many
ASSVDRGYGYT	TRBJ1-2	TRBV7-2	.
ASSYERGREGNEQF	TRBJ2-1	TRBV6-5	.
ASNSAGLNYGYT	TRBJ1-2	TRBV6-5	few
ASSFGLSRASTDTQY	TRBJ2-3	TRBV7-9	few
SVKDRFNEKLF	TRBJ1-4	TRBV29-1	.
ATSRDTGSSYNEQF	TRBJ2-1	TRBV15	.
ASSQQWRKGDTQY	TRBJ2-3	TRBV5-1	.
ASSFERDYNEQF	TRBJ2-1	TRBV28	once
ASRTGNSPLH	TRBJ1-6	TRBV28	.
ASSVQKWDFYT	TRBJ1-2	TRBV12-3/TRBV12-4	.
ASSQRDRDTDTQY	TRBJ2-3	TRBV3-1/TRBV3-2	.
ASSLEGAGYGYT	TRBJ1-2	TRBV5-1	.
ASSPRDRGWGQPQH	TRBJ1-5	TRBV19	few
ASSLGQATEAF	TRBJ1-1	TRBV5-1	.
ASSVSGGGDTQY	TRBJ2-3	TRBV5-1	.
ASSYVWGEGTEAF	TRBJ1-1	TRBV6-5	.
ASSEQGGFSYEQY	TRBJ2-7	TRBV7-3	.
ASSRSGGNYGYT	TRBJ1-2	TRBV7-9	.
ASSSPPGLAGGPDTQY	TRBJ2-3	TRBV5-1	once
ASPAGRTYGYT	TRBJ1-2	TRBV2	.
ASSPDRAILTGELF	TRBJ2-2	TRBV23-1	.
ASSPRTSGAYNEQF	TRBJ2-1	TRBV2	.
ASSWGQGNTGELF	TRBJ2-2	TRBV27	once
AAYRDLYGYT	TRBJ1-2	TRBV10-3	few
ADRERGTDTQY	TRBJ2-3	TRBV30	.
ASSWGRGGAYEQY	TRBJ2-7	TRBV11-2	.
ASSPRQPQSSYEQY	TRBJ2-7	TRBV4-1	.
SAEVQGAGNTIY	TRBJ1-3	TRBV29-1	.
ASREYTEAF	TRBJ1-1	TRBV2	.
ASSSGQGEAGNTIY	TRBJ1-3	TRBV7-6	.
ASSPTGANNEQF	TRBJ2-1	TRBV5-1	.
ASRGLDEQF	TRBJ2-1	TRBV6-5	.
ATSRVDDSSHEQY	TRBJ2-7	TRBV15	.
ASSAQGHGNIQY	TRBJ2-4	TRBV9	.
ASRTRPGQGAYGYT	TRBJ1-2	TRBV5-4	.
ASSVGQGRNEQF	TRBJ2-1	TRBV9	.
ASSQDADRISTDTQY	TRBJ2-3	TRBV4-1	.
ASSEWAVAGNTIY	TRBJ1-3	TRBV25-1	.
ASRTGSPNTEAF	TRBJ1-1	TRBV27	.
ASSIFAQDGYT	TRBJ1-2	TRBV19	few
ASSLEGVGTEAF	TRBJ1-1	TRBV5-8	few
ASSPHRDFGEKLF	TRBJ1-4	TRBV11-2	.